The 8 T cell receptor beta chains below come from one sample, sequenced in a study of blood T cell repertoires in COVID-19. The data were produced by immunoSEQ multiplex PCR, yet TCRdb's version contains in-frame clones alone and is incomplete. Seen here are around 450,000 clones, around nine tenths observed once, and the top ten hold approximately 4.3%. Sequences were obtained from peripheral blood. The source is a woman aged 25 to 39 with acute or convalescent COVID-19.

V gene TRBV6-5 combines with J gene TRBJ2-7, with unresolved D. The germline V and J ends were trimmed by 2 bases and 3 bases, with 11 bases remaining between them. CDR3 length equals 14 residues. Germline CDR1 MNHEY, CDR2 SVGAGI. This CDR3 reads CASSYDIHHYEQYF. The CDR3 DNA sequence: TGTGCCAGCAGTTACGACATACATCACTACGAGCAGTACTTC.

The chain has TRBV12-3 or TRBV12-4 and TRBJ2-3, with 7 positions matching TRBD1. The V gene end was trimmed by 3 bases and the J gene end by 10 bases; junction bases not matched to a gene: 4. The CDR3 sequence is 12 residues long. In DNA form, the CDR3 reads TGTGCCAGCAGTTTTTATCAGGGGGCGCAGTATTTT. Its protein product is CASSFYQGAQYF.

The chain is built from TRBV10-3 and TRBJ2-5, with D possibly matching TRBD1 (6 bases). The germline gives CDR1 ENHRY, CDR2 SYGVKD. V was clipped by 4 bases and J by 5 bases, with 11 bases between them. CDR3 length equals 13 residues. CDR3 amino acids: CAISGDNQETQYF. CDR3 DNA: TGTGCCATCAGTGGGGACAATCAGGAGACCCAGTACTTC.

Note on this clone: The same CDR3 is also encoded by other DNA sequences in this sample. The V call is TRBV3-1 (or the pseudogene TRBV3-2), the J call TRBJ2-1; possibly TRBD2 for D (5 bases). The CDR3 spans 16 residues. Germline lookup yields CDR1 LGHDT and CDR2 YNNKEL (reference sequence). V gave up 3 bases and J gave up 1 base, with 13 bases separating them. CDR3: CASSQEGGSSYNEQFF. The DNA for the CDR3 is TGTGCCAGCAGCCAGGAAGGCGGGTCTTCCTACAATGAGCAGTTCTTC.

The rearrangement joins TRBV6-5 to TRBJ1-4; 9 bases are shared with TRBD1. Trimming removed 4 bases from V and 7 bases from J; junction bases left unmatched: 4. There are 14 residues in the CDR3. In germline, CDR1 is MNHEY, CDR2 SVGAGI. The CDR3 loop reads CASSWDRVGEKLFF. CDR3 in DNA: TGTGCCAGCAGTTGGGACAGGGTCGGTGAAAAACTGTTTTTT.

The chain uses TRBV7-8 and TRBJ1-6; D is undetermined. This CDR3 contains 14 residues. Germline V gene sequence: CDR1 SGHVS, CDR2 FQNEAQ. V lost 1 base, J lost 9 bases, and 10 bases lay in between. This CDR3 reads CASSLGGGTSPLHF. The DNA of the CDR3 is TGTGCCAGCAGCTTAGGCGGCGGTACTTCACCCCTCCACTTT.

The chain uses TRBV19 and TRBJ2-1, with TRBD2 identical over 8 bases. The CDR3 runs 14 residues. Germline V gene sequence: CDR1 LNHDA, CDR2 SQIVND (reference sequence). After removal of 10 bases from V and 3 bases from J, the junction contained 8 bases not matched to a gene. The CDR3, as DNA: TGTGCCACCGATCGGGGGGGGTACTACAATGAGCAGTTCTTC. As protein: CATDRGGYYNEQFF.

The chain carries TRBV24-1 and TRBJ1-1; D perhaps matches TRBD1 (5 bases). Trimming took off 4 bases at V and 1 base at J, with 9 bases between the two ends. Germline V gives CDR1 KGHDR, CDR2 SFDVKD. This CDR3 has 14 residues. CDR3 coding DNA: TGTGCCACCAGTGACGGGGGTTCGAACACTGAAGCTTTCTTT. Translating gives CATSDGGSNTEAFF.